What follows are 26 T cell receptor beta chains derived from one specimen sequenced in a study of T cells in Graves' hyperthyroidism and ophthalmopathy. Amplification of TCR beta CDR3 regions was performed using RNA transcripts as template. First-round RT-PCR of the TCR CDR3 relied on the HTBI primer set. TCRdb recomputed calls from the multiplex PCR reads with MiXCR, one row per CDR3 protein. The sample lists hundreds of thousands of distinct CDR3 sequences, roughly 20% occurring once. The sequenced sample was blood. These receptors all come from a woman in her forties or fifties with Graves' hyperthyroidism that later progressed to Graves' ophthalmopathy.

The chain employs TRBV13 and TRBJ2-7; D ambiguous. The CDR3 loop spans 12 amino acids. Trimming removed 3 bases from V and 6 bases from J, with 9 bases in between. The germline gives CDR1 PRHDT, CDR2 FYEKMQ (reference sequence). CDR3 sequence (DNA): TGTGCCAGCAGCTTCTGGGGTGCCGAGCAGTACTTC. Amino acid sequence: CASSFWGAEQYF.

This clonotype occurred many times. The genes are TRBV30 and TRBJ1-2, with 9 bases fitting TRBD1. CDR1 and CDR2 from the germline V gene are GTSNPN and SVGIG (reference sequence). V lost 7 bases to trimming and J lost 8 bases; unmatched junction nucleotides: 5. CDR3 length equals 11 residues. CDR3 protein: CALNRGRGYTF. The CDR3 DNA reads TGTGCCTTAAACAGGGGGCGCGGCTACACCTTC.

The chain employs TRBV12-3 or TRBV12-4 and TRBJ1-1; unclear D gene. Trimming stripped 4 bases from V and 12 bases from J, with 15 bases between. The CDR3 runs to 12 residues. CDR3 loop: CASSWDLPVTFF. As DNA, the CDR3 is TGTGCCAGCAGTTGGGATTTACCCGTTACTTTCTTT.

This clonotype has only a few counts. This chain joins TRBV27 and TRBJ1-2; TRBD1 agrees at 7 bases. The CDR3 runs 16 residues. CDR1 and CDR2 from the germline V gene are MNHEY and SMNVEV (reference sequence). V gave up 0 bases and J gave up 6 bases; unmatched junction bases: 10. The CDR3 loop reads CASSLSHRGDRNGYTF. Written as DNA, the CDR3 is TGTGCCAGCAGTTTATCACACAGGGGCGACAGGAATGGCTACACCTTC.

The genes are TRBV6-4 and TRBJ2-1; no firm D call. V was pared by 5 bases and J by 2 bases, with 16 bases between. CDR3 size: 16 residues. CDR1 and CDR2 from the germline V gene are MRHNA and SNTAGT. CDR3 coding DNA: TGTGCCAGCAGTCACGATGTACGGATGGCCTACAATGAGCAGTTCTTC. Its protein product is CASSHDVRMAYNEQFF.

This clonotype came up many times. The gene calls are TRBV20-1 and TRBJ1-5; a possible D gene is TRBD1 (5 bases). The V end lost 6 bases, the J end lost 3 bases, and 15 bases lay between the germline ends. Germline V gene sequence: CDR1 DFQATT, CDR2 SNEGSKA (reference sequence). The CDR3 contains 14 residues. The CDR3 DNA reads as TGCAGTGCACCGCGGGACGGCCACAATCAGCCCCAGCATTTT. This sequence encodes CSAPRDGHNQPQHF.

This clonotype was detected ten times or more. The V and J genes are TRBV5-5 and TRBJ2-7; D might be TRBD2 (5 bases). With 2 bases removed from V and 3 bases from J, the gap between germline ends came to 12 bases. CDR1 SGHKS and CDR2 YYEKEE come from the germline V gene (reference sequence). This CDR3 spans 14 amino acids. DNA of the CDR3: TGTGCCAGCAGCTTTTACGATAGCGTCTACGAGCAGTACTTC. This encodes CASSFYDSVYEQYF.

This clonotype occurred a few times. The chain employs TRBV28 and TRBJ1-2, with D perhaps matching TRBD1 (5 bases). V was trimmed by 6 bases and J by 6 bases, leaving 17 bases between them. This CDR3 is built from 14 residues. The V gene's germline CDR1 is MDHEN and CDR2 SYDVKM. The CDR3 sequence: CASSPLRGANGYTF. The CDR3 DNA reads TGTGCCAGCAGCCCTTTGAGAGGGGCCAATGGCTACACCTTC.

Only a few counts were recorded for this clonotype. CDR3 sequence: CASSIPGGRDTEAFF. CDR3 DNA sequence: TGTGCCAGTAGTATTCCAGGGGGAAGGGATACTGAAGCTTTCTTT. The rearrangement joins TRBV19 to TRBJ1-1; 7 bases map to TRBD1. The CDR3 sequence is 15 residues long. V lost 3 bases to trimming and J lost 5 bases; unmatched junction nucleotides: 9. In germline, CDR1 is LNHDA, CDR2 SQIVND (reference sequence).

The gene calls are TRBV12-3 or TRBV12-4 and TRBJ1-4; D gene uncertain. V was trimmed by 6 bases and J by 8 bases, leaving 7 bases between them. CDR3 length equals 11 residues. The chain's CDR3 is CASRRKEKLFF. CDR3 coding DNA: TGTGCCAGCAGACGAAAAGAAAAACTGTTTTTT.

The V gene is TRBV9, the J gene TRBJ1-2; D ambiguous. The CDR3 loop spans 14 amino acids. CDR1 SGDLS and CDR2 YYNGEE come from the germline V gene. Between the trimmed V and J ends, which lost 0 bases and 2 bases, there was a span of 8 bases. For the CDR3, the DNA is TGTGCCAGCAGCGTAGGGGAGGGCAACTATGGCTACACCTTC. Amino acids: CASSVGEGNYGYTF.

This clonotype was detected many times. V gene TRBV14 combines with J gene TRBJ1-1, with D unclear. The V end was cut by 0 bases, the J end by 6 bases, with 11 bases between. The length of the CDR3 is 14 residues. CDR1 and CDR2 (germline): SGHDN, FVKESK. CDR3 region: CASSQDNQRAEAFF. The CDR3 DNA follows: TGTGCCAGCAGCCAAGATAATCAGCGCGCTGAAGCTTTCTTT.

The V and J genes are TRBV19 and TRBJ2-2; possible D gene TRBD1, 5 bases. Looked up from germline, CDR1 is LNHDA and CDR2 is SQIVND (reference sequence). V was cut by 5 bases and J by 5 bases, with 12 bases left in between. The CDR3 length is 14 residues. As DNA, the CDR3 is TGTGCCAGTAGTCCCGACAGAATTACCGGGGAGCTGTTTTTT. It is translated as CASSPDRITGELFF.

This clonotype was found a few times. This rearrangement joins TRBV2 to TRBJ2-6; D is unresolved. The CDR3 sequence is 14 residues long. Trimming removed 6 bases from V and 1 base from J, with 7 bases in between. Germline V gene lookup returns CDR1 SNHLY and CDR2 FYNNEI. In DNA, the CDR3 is TGTGCCAGCAGGGAGAAGTCTGGGGCCAACGTCCTGACTTTC. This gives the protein CASREKSGANVLTF. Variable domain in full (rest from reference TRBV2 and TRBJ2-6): EPEVTQTPSHQVTQMGQEVILRCVPISNHLYFYWYRQILGQKVEFLVSFYNNEISEKSEIFDDQFSVERPDGSNFTLKIRSTKLEDSAMYFCASREKSGANVLTFGAGSRLTVL.

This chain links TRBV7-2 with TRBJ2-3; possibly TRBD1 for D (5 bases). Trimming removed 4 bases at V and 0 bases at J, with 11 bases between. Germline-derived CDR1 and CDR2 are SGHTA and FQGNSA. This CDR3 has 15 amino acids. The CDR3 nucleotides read TGTGCCAGCAGCTCAGGGCAAACTAGCACAGATACGCAGTATTTT. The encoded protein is CASSSGQTSTDTQYF. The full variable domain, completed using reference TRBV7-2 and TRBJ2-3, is GAGVSQSPSNKVTEKGKDVELRCDPISGHTALYWYRQSLGQGLEFLIYFQGNSAPDKSGLPSDRFSAERTGGSVSTLTIQRTQQEDSAVYLCASSSGQTSTDTQYFGPGTRLTVL.

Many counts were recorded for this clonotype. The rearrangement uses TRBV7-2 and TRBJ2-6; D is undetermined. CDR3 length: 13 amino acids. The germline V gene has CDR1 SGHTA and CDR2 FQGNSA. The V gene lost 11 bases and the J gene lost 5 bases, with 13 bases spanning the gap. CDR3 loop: CALVNPWANVLTF. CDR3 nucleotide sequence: TGTGCCCTAGTAAATCCCTGGGCCAACGTCCTGACTTTC. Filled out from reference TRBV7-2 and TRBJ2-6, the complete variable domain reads GAGVSQSPSNKVTEKGKDVELRCDPISGHTALYWYRQSLGQGLEFLIYFQGNSAPDKSGLPSDRFSAERTGGSVSTLTIQRTQQEDSAVYLCALVNPWANVLTFGAGSRLTVL.

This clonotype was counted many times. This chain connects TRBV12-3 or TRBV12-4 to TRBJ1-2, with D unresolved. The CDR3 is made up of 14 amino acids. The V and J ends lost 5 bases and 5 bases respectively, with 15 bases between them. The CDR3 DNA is TGTGCCAGCAGTACATACTCGGGCAGATATGGCTACACCTTC. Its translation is CASSTYSGRYGYTF.

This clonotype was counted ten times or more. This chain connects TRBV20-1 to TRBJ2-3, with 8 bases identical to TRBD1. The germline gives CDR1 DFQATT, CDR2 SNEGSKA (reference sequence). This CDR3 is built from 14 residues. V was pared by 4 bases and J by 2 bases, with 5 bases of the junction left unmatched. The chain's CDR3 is CSANRDRITDTQYF. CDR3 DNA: TGCAGTGCTAACCGGGACAGGATCACAGATACGCAGTATTTT.

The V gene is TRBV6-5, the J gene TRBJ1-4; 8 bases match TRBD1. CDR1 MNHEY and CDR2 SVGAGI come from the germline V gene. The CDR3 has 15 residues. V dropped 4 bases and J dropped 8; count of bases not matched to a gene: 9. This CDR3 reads CASSSGQGVGEKLFF. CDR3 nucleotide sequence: TGTGCCAGCAGTTCTGGACAGGGCGTCGGCGAAAAACTGTTTTTT.

The CDR3 DNA reads TGTGCCAGCAGCTTAGCGGTATCGGGGTTCTATGGCTACACCTTC. This gives the protein CASSLAVSGFYGYTF. The chain uses TRBV7-9 and TRBJ1-2; D gene uncertain. Germline-derived CDR1 and CDR2 are SEHNR and FQNEAQ (reference sequence). The CDR3 length is 15 residues. Trimming stripped 0 bases from V and 4 bases from J, with 12 bases between.

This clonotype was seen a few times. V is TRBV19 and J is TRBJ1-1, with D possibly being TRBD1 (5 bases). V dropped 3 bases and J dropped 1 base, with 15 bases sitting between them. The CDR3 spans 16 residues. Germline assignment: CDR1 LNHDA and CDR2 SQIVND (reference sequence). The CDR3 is CASSIGPGSPNTEAFF. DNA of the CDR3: TGTGCCAGTAGTATCGGCCCAGGGTCCCCGAACACTGAAGCTTTCTTT.

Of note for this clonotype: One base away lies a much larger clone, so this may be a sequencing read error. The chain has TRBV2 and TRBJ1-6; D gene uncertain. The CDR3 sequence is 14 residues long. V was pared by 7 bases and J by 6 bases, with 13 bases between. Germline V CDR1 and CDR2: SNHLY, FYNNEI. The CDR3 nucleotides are TGTGCCAGCACCCGAGACCGAAGTAATTCACCCCTCCACTTT. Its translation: CASTRDRSNSPLHF.

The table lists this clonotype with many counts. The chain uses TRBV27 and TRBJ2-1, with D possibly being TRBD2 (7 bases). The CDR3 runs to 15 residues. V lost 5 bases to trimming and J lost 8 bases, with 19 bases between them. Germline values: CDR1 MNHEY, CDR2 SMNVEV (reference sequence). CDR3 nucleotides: TGTGCCAGCAGTCTGGCGGGGGCCCTCTGGGATGAGCAGTTCTTC. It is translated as CASSLAGALWDEQFF.

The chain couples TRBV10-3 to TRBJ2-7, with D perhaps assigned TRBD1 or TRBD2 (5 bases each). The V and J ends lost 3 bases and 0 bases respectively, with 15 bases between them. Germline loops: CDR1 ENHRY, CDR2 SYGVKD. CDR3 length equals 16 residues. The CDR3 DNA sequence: TGTGCCATCAGTGACCCGGGACGGAGCCGCTCCTACGAGCAGTACTTC. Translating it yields CAISDPGRSRSYEQYF.

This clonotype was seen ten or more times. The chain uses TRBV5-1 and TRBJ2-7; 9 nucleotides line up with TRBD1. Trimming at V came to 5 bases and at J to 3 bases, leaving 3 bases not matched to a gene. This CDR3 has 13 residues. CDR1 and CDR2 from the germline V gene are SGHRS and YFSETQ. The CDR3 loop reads CASRSTGGYEQYF. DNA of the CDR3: TGCGCCAGCAGATCGACAGGGGGCTACGAGCAGTACTTC.

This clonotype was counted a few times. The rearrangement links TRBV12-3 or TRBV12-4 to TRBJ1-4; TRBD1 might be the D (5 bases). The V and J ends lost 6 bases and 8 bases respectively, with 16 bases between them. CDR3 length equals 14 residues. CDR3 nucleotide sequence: TGTGCCAGCAGCACCAGGGAGGGTTGGGAAAAACTGTTTTTT. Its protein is CASSTREGWEKLFF.